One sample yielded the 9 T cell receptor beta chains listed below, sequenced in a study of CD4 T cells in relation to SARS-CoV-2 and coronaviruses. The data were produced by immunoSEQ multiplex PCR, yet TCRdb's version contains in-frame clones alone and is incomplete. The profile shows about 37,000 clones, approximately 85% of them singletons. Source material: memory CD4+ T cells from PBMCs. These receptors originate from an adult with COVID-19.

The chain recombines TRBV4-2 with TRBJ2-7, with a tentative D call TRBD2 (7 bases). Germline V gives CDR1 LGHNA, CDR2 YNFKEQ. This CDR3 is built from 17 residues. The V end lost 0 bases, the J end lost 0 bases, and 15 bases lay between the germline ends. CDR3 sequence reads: CASSQDLERDNSYEQYF. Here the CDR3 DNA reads TGTGCCAGCAGCCAAGATTTAGAGCGGGACAACTCCTACGAGCAGTACTTC.

CDR3 sequence: CASSWRTGGAYEQYF. The DNA of the CDR3 is TGTGCCAGCAGCTGGAGGACAGGGGGCGCCTACGAGCAGTACTTC. The chain links TRBV7-2 to TRBJ2-7; TRBD1 aligns across 11 bases. V shed 4 bases and J 2 bases; nucleotides not matched to a gene: 4. Germline V gene lookup returns CDR1 SGHTA and CDR2 FQGNSA. The CDR3 is 15 amino acids. The full variable domain, in which reference TRBV7-2 and TRBJ2-7 provide the parts outside the CDR3, is GAGVSQSPSNKVTEKGKDVELRCDPISGHTALYWYRQSLGQGLEFLIYFQGNSAPDKSGLPSDRFSAERTGGSVSTLTIQRTQQEDSAVYLCASSWRTGGAYEQYFGPGTRLTVT.

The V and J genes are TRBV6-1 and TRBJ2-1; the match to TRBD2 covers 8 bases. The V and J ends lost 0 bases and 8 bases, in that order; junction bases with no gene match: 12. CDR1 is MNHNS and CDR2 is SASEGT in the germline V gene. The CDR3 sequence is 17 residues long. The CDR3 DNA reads TGTGCCAGCAGTGAAGCGGCGTGGGCGGGAGGCCCCTATGAGCAGTTCTTC. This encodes CASSEAAWAGGPYEQFF.

CDR3 in DNA: TGTGCCAGTAGGTATTCCCGGACTACTCCCACAGATACGCAGTATTTT. Translated: CASRYSRTTPTDTQYF. The rearrangement joins TRBV19 to TRBJ2-3, with D possibly being TRBD2 (6 bases). From germline, CDR1 is LNHDA and CDR2 SQIVND (reference sequence). The CDR3 contains 16 residues. Trimming cost V 6 bases and J 2 bases, with 18 bases left between them.

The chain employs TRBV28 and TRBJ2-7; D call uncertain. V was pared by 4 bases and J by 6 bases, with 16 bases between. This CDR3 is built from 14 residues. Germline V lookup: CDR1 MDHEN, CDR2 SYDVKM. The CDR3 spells CASSYPSVFVEQYF. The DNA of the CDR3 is TGTGCCAGCAGTTATCCTAGTGTATTTGTCGAGCAGTACTTC.

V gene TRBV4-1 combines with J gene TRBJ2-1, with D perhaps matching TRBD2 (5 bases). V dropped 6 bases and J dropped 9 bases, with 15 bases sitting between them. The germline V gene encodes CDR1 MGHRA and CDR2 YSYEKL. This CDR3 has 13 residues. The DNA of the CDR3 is TGCGCCAGCAGGCCGATCGGGGTCGGTGAGCAGTTCTTC. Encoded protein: CASRPIGVGEQFF.

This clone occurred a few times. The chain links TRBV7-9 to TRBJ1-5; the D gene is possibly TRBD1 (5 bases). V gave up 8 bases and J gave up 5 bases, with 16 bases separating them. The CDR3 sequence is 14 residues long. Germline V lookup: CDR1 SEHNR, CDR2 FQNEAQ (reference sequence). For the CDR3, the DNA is TGTGCCAGCTCCTCGGACAAGCCCTATCAGCCCCAGCATTTT. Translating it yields CASSSDKPYQPQHF.

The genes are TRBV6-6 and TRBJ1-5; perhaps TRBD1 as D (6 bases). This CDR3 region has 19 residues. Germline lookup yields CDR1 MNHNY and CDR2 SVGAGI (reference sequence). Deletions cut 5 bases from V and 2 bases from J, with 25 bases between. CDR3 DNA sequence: TGTGCCAGCAGTCACCTCCCCTGGACTGAGGGGGTAGGCAATCAGCCCCAGCATTTT. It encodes CASSHLPWTEGVGNQPQHF.

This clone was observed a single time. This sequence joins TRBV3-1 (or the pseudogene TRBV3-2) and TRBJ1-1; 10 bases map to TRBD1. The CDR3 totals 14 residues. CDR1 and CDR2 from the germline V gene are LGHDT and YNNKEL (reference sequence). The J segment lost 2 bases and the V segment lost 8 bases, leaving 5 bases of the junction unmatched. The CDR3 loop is CASSRTGGNTEAFF. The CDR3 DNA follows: TGTGCCAGCTCACGGACAGGGGGAAACACTGAAGCTTTCTTT.